This entry lists 11 T cell receptor beta chains sequenced from one sample in a study of blood T cell repertoires in COVID-19 (dated by TCRdb to the early 2020s). Library preparation used the immunoSEQ multiplex PCR assay. TCRdb took over this immuneACCESS table, retaining in-frame rearrangements with V and J assigned. Such tables are incomplete; in checked studies, under half of the missing clones stem from an unresolved V gene, and the remainder is unexplained. The sample has approximately 140,000 clones on record, roughly 88% of them singletons. The top ten clones comprise about 1.5% of the sample. Material: peripheral blood. The source is a woman aged 60-75 years with acute or convalescent COVID-19.

The chain joins TRBV6-2 or TRBV6-3 to TRBJ1-5; tentatively, D is TRBD1 (5 bases). CDR1 MNHEY and CDR2 SVGEGT come from the germline V gene. There are 15 residues in the CDR3. Trimming took 2 bases from V and 1 from J, leaving 9 bases between them. The CDR3 region has the DNA TGTGCCAGCAGTTACATCCAGGGAAGCAATCAGCCCCAGCATTTT. As protein: CASSYIQGSNQPQHF.

The V and J genes are TRBV4-3 and TRBJ2-6; D might be TRBD2 (6 bases). Germline CDR1 reads LGHNA; CDR2 reads YSLEER. The CDR3 covers 17 residues. Trimming pared 0 bases from V and 2 bases from J, leaving 11 bases between. The CDR3 sequence: CASSQDQGGTGANVLTF. The CDR3 coding sequence is TGCGCCAGCAGCCAAGATCAGGGAGGTACTGGGGCCAACGTCCTGACTTTC.

The chain combines TRBV18 with TRBJ1-1; TRBD1 matches 10 bases. With V trimmed by 4 bases and J by 3 bases, 5 bases remained unmatched. In germline, CDR1 is KGHSH, CDR2 LQKENI. CDR3 length: 15 residues. CDR3 DNA: TGTGCCAGCTCACTGACAGGGGGCTCGGACACTGAAGCTTTCTTT. It translates to CASSLTGGSDTEAFF.

This clone was seen more than once but under ten times. The V and J genes are TRBV6-5 and TRBJ2-2, with a weak D call TRBD1 (6 bases). CDR1 is MNHEY and CDR2 is SVGAGI in the germline V gene. The length of the CDR3 is 15 residues. V lost 2 bases to trimming and J lost 7 bases, with 14 bases between them. The CDR3 reads CASSYGLGANGELFF. The CDR3 DNA reads TGTGCCAGCAGTTACGGCTTGGGGGCTAACGGGGAGCTGTTTTTT.

The chain uses TRBV6-5 and TRBJ2-7; D might be TRBD2 (7 bases). The germline V gene has CDR1 MNHEY and CDR2 SVGAGI. V lost 8 bases to trimming and J lost 0 bases, with 11 bases between them. The CDR3 sequence is 13 residues long. The CDR3 sequence: CASGRGPSYEQYF. DNA of the CDR3: TGTGCCAGCGGGCGGGGGCCCTCCTACGAGCAGTACTTC.

This chain joins TRBV7-8 and TRBJ1-4; unclear D gene. V lost 3 bases and J lost 5, with 10 bases in between. The CDR3 consists of 14 residues. The germline gives CDR1 SGHVS, CDR2 FQNEAQ. The CDR3 reads CASSFGEFNEKLFF. DNA for the CDR3: TGTGCCAGCAGCTTCGGGGAGTTCAATGAAAAACTGTTTTTT.

This clone was seen a handful of times. The chain recombines TRBV21-1 with TRBJ1-4; the D call in the table, TRBD1, was not verified against the DNA. TRBV21-1 is termed a pseudogene. The CDR3 covers 15 residues. This chain's CDR3 is CASPRQGPANEKLFF. CDR3 nucleotides: TGTGCCAGCCCGAGACAGGGGCCGGCTAATGAAAAACTGTTTTTT.

This chain uses TRBV7-9 with TRBJ2-7, with 11 bases that match TRBD1. Trimming took 7 bases from V and 4 from J; bases not matched to a gene: 3. The CDR3 contains 13 residues. The germline V gene has CDR1 SEHNR and CDR2 FQNEAQ (reference sequence). This CDR3 reads CASTWDRGYEQYF. The CDR3 DNA follows: TGTGCCAGCACCTGGGACAGGGGGTACGAGCAGTACTTC.

The genes are TRBV28 and TRBJ1-6, with D possibly TRBD1 on 5 matching bases. The CDR3 spans 16 residues. Germline CDR1 and CDR2: MDHEN and SYDVKM. Trimming removed 3 bases from V and 0 bases from J, with 9 bases in between. The CDR3 sequence: CASSFQGSSYNSPLHF. CDR3 bases: TGTGCCAGCAGTTTTCAGGGCAGCTCCTATAATTCACCCCTCCACTTT.

This clone was detected only once. This chain connects TRBV7-2 to TRBJ1-2; 10 positions match TRBD1. V shed 4 bases and J 5 bases; nucleotides not matched to a gene: 7. The CDR3 covers 15 residues. CDR1 is SGHTA and CDR2 is FQGNSA in the germline V gene. The CDR3 loop reads CASSSGQGRGYGYTF. For the CDR3, the DNA is TGTGCCAGCAGCTCGGGACAGGGGAGGGGGTATGGCTACACCTTC.

This clone was recorded only once. The chain uses TRBV30 and TRBJ1-4; 9 nucleotides agree with TRBD1. The CDR3 sequence is 15 residues long. Germline assignment: CDR1 GTSNPN and CDR2 SVGIG (reference sequence). The V gene end was trimmed by 2 bases and the J gene end by 2 bases; junction bases not matched to a gene: 3. In DNA form, the CDR3 reads TGTGCCTGGAGTCCCGGACAGGGGACTAATGAAAAACTGTTTTTT. Translating gives CAWSPGQGTNEKLFF.